Following are 13 T cell receptor beta chains from one sample sequenced in a study of cytomegalovirus exposure and HLA in healthy donors. 60 Vbeta and 13 Jbeta primers were used in PCR. Sequenced by immunoSEQ multiplex PCR; TCRdb stores in-frame clones only, minus some. The sample records fewer than 350,000 clones, around nine tenths being singletons. Sequenced input: PBMCs. Source of these receptors: a woman under 30 in good health and CMV-seronegative.

J is TRBJ1-6 and V is TRBV5-5; D is ambiguous. In germline, CDR1 is SGHKS, CDR2 YYEKEE (reference sequence). The CDR3 has 14 amino acids. The V gene lost 0 bases and the J gene lost 8 bases, with 9 bases spanning the gap. CDR3 bases: TGTGCCAGCAGCTTGGAAATCGGTTATTCACCCCTCCACTTT. The encoded protein is CASSLEIGYSPLHF.

This clone has a handful of counts. The chain recombines TRBV5-1 with TRBJ2-5, with D possibly being TRBD1 (6 bases). V was clipped by 0 bases and J by 2 bases, with 11 bases between them. Germline CDR1 is SGHRS and CDR2 is YFSETQ. The CDR3 contains 15 residues. CDR3 protein: CASSLGVRGQETQYF. The CDR3 DNA sequence: TGCGCCAGCAGCTTGGGGGTAAGGGGGCAAGAGACCCAGTACTTC.

This chain uses TRBV11-2 with TRBJ2-2; D remains unclear. The CDR3 has 12 residues. CDR1 SGHAT and CDR2 FQNNGV come from the germline V gene. Trimming took off 1 base at V and 7 bases at J, with 4 bases between the two ends. CDR3 nucleotide sequence: TGTGCCAGCAGCTTAGGAGTCGGGGAGCTGTTTTTT. Amino acid sequence: CASSLGVGELFF.

V usage is TRBV10-2 and J usage is TRBJ2-5; 7 bases line up with TRBD2. V was clipped by 9 bases and J by 2 bases; unmatched bases: 3. The CDR3 sequence is 12 residues long. From germline, CDR1 is WSHSY and CDR2 SAAADI. Here the CDR3 reads CASGTIQETQYF. CDR3 nucleotide sequence: TGCGCCAGTGGGACTATACAAGAGACCCAGTACTTC.

As regards this clone: Other DNA sequences in this sample translate to the same CDR3. The chain joins TRBV27 to TRBJ1-2, with 8 bases lining up with TRBD1. There are 13 residues in the CDR3. Germline CDR1 and CDR2: MNHEY and SMNVEV (reference sequence). After removal of 4 bases from V and 6 bases from J, the junction contained 4 bases not matched to a gene. CDR3 in amino acids: CASSSRQGHGYTF. The CDR3 DNA sequence: TGTGCCAGCAGTTCCCGACAGGGGCATGGCTACACCTTC.

The chain couples TRBV5-6 to TRBJ1-6; possible D gene TRBD1, 6 bases. The V end was cut by 4 bases, the J end by 9 bases, with 14 bases between. Germline lookup yields CDR1 SGHDT and CDR2 YYEEEE. The CDR3 consists of 14 residues. CDR3 amino acids: CASSPPLDSSPLHF. The CDR3 region has the DNA TGTGCCAGCAGCCCTCCCCTGGACAGTTCACCCCTCCACTTT.

The rearrangement uses TRBV5-1 and TRBJ1-3; D unresolved. The length of the CDR3 is 16 residues. Germline-derived CDR1 and CDR2 are SGHRS and YFSETQ. Trimming shortened V by 6 bases and J by 0 bases, and 16 bases separated the two germline ends. The CDR3: CASTATDMSSGNTIYF. CDR3 bases: TGCGCCAGCACCGCAACCGACATGAGCTCTGGAAACACCATATATTTT.

V gene TRBV19 combines with J gene TRBJ2-1; no clear D gene. CDR3 length equals 16 residues. Germline loops: CDR1 LNHDA, CDR2 SQIVND (reference sequence). The V gene lost 6 bases and the J gene lost 4 bases, with 19 bases spanning the gap. CDR3 nucleotide sequence: TGTGCCAGTAGCCATCCTCGGTTGGGCCCTTACAATGAGCAGTTCTTC. This codes for CASSHPRLGPYNEQFF.

The gene calls are TRBV6-5 and TRBJ1-2; no clear D. The germline gives CDR1 MNHEY, CDR2 SVGAGI. The length of the CDR3 is 14 residues. Deletions cut 3 bases from V and 4 bases from J, with 12 bases between. CDR3 region: CASSYSQTLYGYTF. DNA for the CDR3: TGTGCCAGCAGTTATAGCCAGACCCTCTATGGCTACACCTTC.

The J gene is TRBJ2-4, the V gene TRBV14; D possibly corresponds to TRBD1 (5 bases). V was clipped by 3 bases and J by 2 bases, with 14 bases between them. This CDR3 spans 16 amino acids. Germline CDR1 and CDR2: SGHDN and FVKESK. The CDR3 spells CASSHGFGATKNIQYF. The CDR3 DNA reads as TGTGCCAGCAGCCATGGGTTTGGGGCTACCAAAAACATTCAGTACTTC.

The rearrangement uses TRBV4-1 and TRBJ1-5; no clear D gene. The ends were cut back, 0 bases at V and 4 bases at J, with 7 bases in the middle. Germline-derived CDR1 and CDR2 are MGHRA and YSYEKL. The CDR3 contains 14 residues. The CDR3 loop is CASSQDPRNQPQHF. The CDR3 DNA sequence: TGCGCCAGCAGCCAAGATCCGAGGAATCAGCCCCAGCATTTT.

The rearrangement joins TRBV6-1 to TRBJ1-1, with D possibly being TRBD1 (6 bases). The CDR3 extends over 14 amino acids. V lost 4 bases and J 1 base, leaving 10 bases between the germline ends. Germline-derived CDR1 and CDR2 are MNHNS and SASEGT. In DNA, the CDR3 is TGTGCCAGCAGTGCCAACAGGGCGAACACTGAAGCTTTCTTT. Encoded protein: CASSANRANTEAFF.

This chain's CDR3 is CASTEEAGSNQPQHF. CDR3 nucleotides: TGCGCCAGCACGGAAGAGGCGGGAAGCAATCAGCCCCAGCATTTT. This chain connects TRBV4-1 to TRBJ1-5, with no clear D. Trimming removed 7 bases at V and 1 base at J, with 14 bases between. Per germline, CDR1 MGHRA and CDR2 YSYEKL. CDR3 length: 15 amino acids.